Presented here are 17 T cell receptor beta chains from one specimen sequenced in a study of blood T cell repertoires in COVID-19. Profiled with immunoSEQ multiplex PCR; TCRdb holds only in-frame clones, not every one. The sample contains approximately 92,000 clones, 60% to 85% of which appear only once. The sequenced sample was peripheral blood. Receptors originate from a man between 45 and 60 years old who had recovered from COVID-19.

This chain links TRBV6-5 with TRBJ1-6, with 11 bases that match TRBD1. Germline values: CDR1 MNHEY, CDR2 SVGAGI. The V gene end was trimmed by 8 bases and the J gene end by 14 bases; junction bases not matched to a gene: 8. The CDR3 is made up of 13 amino acids. The CDR3: CASLRTGGQALHF. CDR3 coding DNA: TGTGCCAGCCTACGGACAGGGGGCCAGGCCCTCCACTTT.

The rearrangement links TRBV6-2 or TRBV6-3 to TRBJ2-5; D may be TRBD2 (6 bases). V lost 2 bases to trimming and J lost 5 bases, with 6 bases between them. Germline V gene data show CDR1 as MNHEY and CDR2 as SVGEGT. The CDR3 covers 12 residues. DNA of the CDR3: TGTGCCAGCAGTTACACTAGCGAGACCCAGTACTTC. Its translation is CASSYTSETQYF.

This chain connects TRBV12-3 or TRBV12-4 to TRBJ1-5; D is possibly TRBD1 (6 bases). The length of the CDR3 is 13 residues. Trimming took off 8 bases at V and 7 bases at J, with 15 bases between the two ends. CDR3 loop: CASHPGQGQPQHF. The CDR3 nucleotides are TGTGCCAGCCACCCGGGACAAGGACAGCCCCAGCATTTT.

This clone was recorded a few times. The J gene is TRBJ2-5, the V gene TRBV2; D is unclear. Per germline, CDR1 SNHLY and CDR2 FYNNEI. The CDR3 is made up of 12 amino acids. The ends were cut back, 3 bases at V and 7 bases at J, with 9 bases in the middle. CDR3 nucleotides: TGTGCCAGCAGTGATAGAATTGGGACCCAGTACTTC. Its translation is CASSDRIGTQYF.

The chain uses TRBV6-5 and TRBJ1-3; D is perhaps TRBD1 (6 bases). CDR3 size: 15 residues. Trimming shortened V by 4 bases and J by 4 bases, and 14 bases separated the two germline ends. The germline V gene has CDR1 MNHEY and CDR2 SVGAGI. Here the CDR3 reads CASSSTGTGGNTIYF. In DNA form, the CDR3 reads TGTGCCAGCAGTTCGACAGGCACAGGGGGAAACACCATATATTTT.

This chain uses TRBV5-4 with TRBJ2-1, with TRBD2 matching 8 bases. The CDR3 consists of 15 residues. The ends lost 4 bases at V and 8 bases at J; junction bases unmatched: 11. From germline, CDR1 is SGHNT and CDR2 YYREEE (reference sequence). This CDR3 is CASSPGGSGADEQFF. CDR3 nucleotides: TGTGCCAGCAGCCCTGGGGGTAGCGGGGCGGATGAGCAGTTCTTC.

The chain employs TRBV2 and TRBJ2-6; weak D call: TRBD2 (5 bases). CDR1 and CDR2 (germline): SNHLY, FYNNEI. Trimming pared 7 bases from V and 0 bases from J, leaving 7 bases between. The CDR3 is made up of 14 amino acids. CDR3 sequence (DNA): TGTGCCAGCATGCTAGCCTCTGGGGCCAACGTCCTGACTTTC. Translated, it gives CASMLASGANVLTF.

This clone was counted once. The rearrangement links TRBV2 to TRBJ1-3; D uncertain. The V gene lost 4 bases and the J gene lost 0 bases, with 13 bases spanning the gap. CDR1 and CDR2 (germline): SNHLY, FYNNEI. The length of the CDR3 is 16 residues. CDR3 in amino acids: CASSGRDTHSGNTIYF. The CDR3 DNA sequence: TGTGCCAGCAGTGGACGGGATACTCACTCTGGAAACACCATATATTTT.

This CDR3 reads CASSPGQGGTQYF. The DNA of the CDR3 is TGTGCCAGCAGCCCGGGACAGGGGGGGACCCAGTACTTC. The chain combines TRBV7-8 with TRBJ2-5, with TRBD1 matching over 11 bases. The CDR3 runs to 13 residues. The germline V gene encodes CDR1 SGHVS and CDR2 FQNEAQ. The junction had 3 bases not matched to a gene; V was cut back by 5 bases and J by 7 bases.

This sequence joins TRBV10-1 and TRBJ2-2, with D possibly being TRBD1 (6 bases). The CDR3 is made up of 14 amino acids. V lost 8 bases to trimming and J lost 2 bases, with 12 bases between them. Per the germline V gene, CDR1 is WNHNN and CDR2 is SYGVQD (reference sequence). Here the CDR3 reads CASGQIQNTGELFF. CDR3 in DNA: TGCGCCAGCGGACAGATCCAAAACACCGGGGAGCTGTTTTTT.

A single count supports this clone. The gene calls are TRBV11-1 and TRBJ1-2; D might be TRBD1 (5 bases). The V gene's germline CDR1 is SGHAT and CDR2 FQDESV (reference sequence). The V end lost 2 bases, the J end lost 2 bases, and 9 bases lay between the germline ends. This CDR3 comprises 14 residues. The CDR3 coding sequence is TGTGCCAGCAGCTTACGGAGACAGAACTATGGCTACACCTTC. Translating gives CASSLRRQNYGYTF.

This chain links TRBV5-1 with TRBJ2-5, with TRBD2 identical over 9 bases. The CDR3 runs 15 residues. Germline assignment: CDR1 SGHRS and CDR2 YFSETQ. Losses at the gene ends were 4 bases for V and 2 bases for J; bases not matched to a gene: 6. The CDR3 DNA reads TGCGCCAGCAGCGGCCTAGCGGGGCCTCAAGAGACCCAGTACTTC. Residues: CASSGLAGPQETQYF.

V usage is TRBV3-1 (or the pseudogene TRBV3-2) and J usage is TRBJ2-2; 9 bases match TRBD1. The CDR3 length is 16 residues. Germline values: CDR1 LGHDT, CDR2 YNNKEL (reference sequence). V gave up 4 bases and J gave up 0 bases; unmatched junction bases: 3. The CDR3 loop is CASSPWDRANTGELFF. The CDR3 DNA is TGTGCCAGCAGCCCCTGGGACAGGGCGAACACCGGGGAGCTGTTTTTT.

This chain uses TRBV2 with TRBJ2-3, with TRBD2 matching over 8 bases. There are 18 residues in the CDR3. Germline V lookup: CDR1 SNHLY, CDR2 FYNNEI. Germline trimming cut 4 bases from V and 4 bases from J; bases unmatched to any gene: 16. The CDR3 DNA reads as TGTGCCAGCAGTGTCCACGAGTTGGCGGGAGGTGGGCCAGATACGCAGTATTTT. Its protein product is CASSVHELAGGGPDTQYF.

Notes on this clone: Its ends do not fully match the called genes, so a read error is possible. The chain joins TRBV10-3 to TRBJ1-3; D remains unclear. CDR1 ENHRY and CDR2 SYGVKD come from the germline V gene. The length of the CDR3 is 16 residues. The CDR3 protein is CAVRRAVQASGNTIYF. The CDR3 DNA reads TGTGCCGTCAGGAGGGCGGTCCAAGCCTCAGGCAACACCATATATTTT.

The rearrangement joins TRBV18 to TRBJ1-1, with TRBD1 matching 11 bases. This CDR3 has 18 residues. V gave up 3 bases and J gave up 1 base; unmatched junction bases: 10. Looked up from germline, CDR1 is KGHSH and CDR2 is LQKENI. The CDR3 nucleotides read TGTGCCAGCTCACCGAGGTCAATGGGACAGGGGGGGAACACTGAAGCTTTCTTT. Protein product: CASSPRSMGQGGNTEAFF.

This chain connects TRBV9 to TRBJ2-3; 11 bases are shared with TRBD2. The CDR3 is 17 residues long. The V segment lost 0 bases and the J segment 8 bases; nucleotides outside the gene matches: 11. The V gene's germline CDR1 is SGDLS and CDR2 YYNGEE. CDR3 protein: CASSVELAGGLRATQYF. As DNA, the CDR3 is TGTGCCAGCAGCGTAGAGCTAGCGGGGGGCTTACGCGCTACGCAGTATTTT.